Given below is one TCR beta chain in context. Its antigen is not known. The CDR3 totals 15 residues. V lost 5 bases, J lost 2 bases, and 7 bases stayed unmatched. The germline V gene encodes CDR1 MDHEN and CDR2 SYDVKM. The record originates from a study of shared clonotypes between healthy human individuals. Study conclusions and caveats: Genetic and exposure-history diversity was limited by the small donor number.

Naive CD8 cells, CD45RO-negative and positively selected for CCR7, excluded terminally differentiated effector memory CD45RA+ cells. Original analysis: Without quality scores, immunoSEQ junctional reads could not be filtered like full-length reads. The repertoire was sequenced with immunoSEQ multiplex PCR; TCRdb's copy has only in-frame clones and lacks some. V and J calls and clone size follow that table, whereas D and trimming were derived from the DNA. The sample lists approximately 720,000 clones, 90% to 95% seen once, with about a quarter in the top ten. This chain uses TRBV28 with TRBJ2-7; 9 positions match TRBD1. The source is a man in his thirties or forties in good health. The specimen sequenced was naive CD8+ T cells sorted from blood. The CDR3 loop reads CASSQDRGVPYEQYF. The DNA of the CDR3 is TGTGCCAGCAGTCAGGACAGGGGCGTGCCCTACGAGCAGTACTTC.